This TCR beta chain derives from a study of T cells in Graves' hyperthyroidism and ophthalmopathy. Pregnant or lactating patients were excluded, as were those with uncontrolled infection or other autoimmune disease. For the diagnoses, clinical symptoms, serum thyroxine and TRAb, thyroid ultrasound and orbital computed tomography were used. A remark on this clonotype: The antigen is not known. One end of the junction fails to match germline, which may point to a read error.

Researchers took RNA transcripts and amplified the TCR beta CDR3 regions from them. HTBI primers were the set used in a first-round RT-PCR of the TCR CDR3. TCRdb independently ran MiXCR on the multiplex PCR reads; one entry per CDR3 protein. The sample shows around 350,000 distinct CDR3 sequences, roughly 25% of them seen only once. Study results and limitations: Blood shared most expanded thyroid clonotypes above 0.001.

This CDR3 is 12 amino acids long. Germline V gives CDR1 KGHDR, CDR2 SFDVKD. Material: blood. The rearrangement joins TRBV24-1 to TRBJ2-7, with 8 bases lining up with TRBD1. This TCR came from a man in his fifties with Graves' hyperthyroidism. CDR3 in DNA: TGTGGCACAGGACAGGGCTCCTCCGAGCAGTACTTC. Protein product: CGTGQGSSEQYF.